This T cell receptor (beta chain) was captured in a study of OX40 agonist ivuxolimab in advanced cancers. This CDR3 spans 14 amino acids. From germline, CDR1 is SNHLY and CDR2 FYNNEI. Deletions cut 4 bases from V and 3 bases from J, with 10 bases between. The sample holds one count of this clone. Its antigen is currently unknown. Study results and caveats: Compared with CD4+, CD8+ T cells on average had more expanded clones.

Generated by immunoSEQ multiplex PCR, the TCRdb table keeps only in-frame clones and is missing some. The sample records 65,000 to 95,000 clones, over 75% being singletons. The receptor was isolated from an adult with an advanced solid tumor such as melanoma, head and neck, liver or kidney cancer. The rearrangement uses TRBV2 and TRBJ1-5, with D maybe TRBD1 (6 bases). The sample in question was CD4+ or CD8+ T cells sorted from blood, obtained in a trial of the OX40 agonist ivuxolimab. CDR3 coding DNA: TGTGCCAGCAGTGCGGACAGCCTCAATCAGCCCCAGCATTTT. It translates to CASSADSLNQPQHF.